The clone carrying this T cell receptor beta chain was observed many times. Its antigen is unidentified. This sample is drawn from a study of response to subunit inactivated influenza vaccine. General study results and limits: Each seasonal influenza vaccination, the authors suggested, recruits few new T cells.

TCRdb reanalysed the RT-PCR reads using MiXCR and keeps one entry per CDR3 protein. Here the sample spans under 200,000 distinct CDR3 sequences, around 11% being singletons. The TCR was taken from a man aged 50-75 years who received an inactivated influenza vaccine. This specimen consisted of CD8+ T cells sorted from PBMCs, obtained roughly 24 months after vaccination.

The CDR3 coding sequence is TGCAGTGCTAGAGATATTAGGGATCAAGAGACCCAGTACTTC. Translation: CSARDIRDQETQYF. V and J are TRBV20-1 and TRBJ2-5; D remains ambiguous. This CDR3 has 14 residues. Per germline, CDR1 DFQATT and CDR2 SNEGSKA (reference sequence). The V gene lost 0 bases and the J gene lost 2 bases, with 10 bases spanning the gap.